This TCR beta chain was sequenced for a study of CD8 T cells in Susac syndrome. About the research overall: Each patient with Susac syndrome, at the time of blood draw, was therapy-naive, on corticosteroids, or on intravenous immunoglobulin alone. Study-wide findings and caveats: Maximal CD8+ clonal expansion in Susac was observed within TEMRA cells and among active patients. The total CD8+ repertoires yielded more than 15 Susac-specific public clones and the CD8+ TEMRA repertoires yielded about 5.

A remark on this clonotype: Antigen: not known.

Reverse transcription of roughly 0.5 to 1 ug RNA was carried out with random hexamers. Amplification of the TCR beta CDR3 was carried out by immunoSEQ multiplex PCR, which spanned a total of 54 Vbeta and 13 Jbeta segments. TCRdb re-called the immunoSEQ multiplex PCR reads through MiXCR, storing one row per CDR3 protein. The sample holds about 190,000 distinct CDR3 sequences, approximately 95% seen once. This CDR3 comprises 11 residues. The germline V gene has CDR1 DFQATT and CDR2 SNEGSKA (reference sequence). Trimming left V 6 bases short and J 5 bases short, with 10 bases between. The TCR originated in a human donor with Susac syndrome. Sequencing was carried out using CD8+ T cells from PBMCs. V usage is TRBV20-1 and J usage is TRBJ2-5, with no clear D. This CDR3 reads CSAPKSETQYF. The CDR3 DNA reads TGCAGTGCCCCAAAGTCGGAGACCCAGTACTTC.